This T cell receptor (beta chain) stems from a study of CD8 T cells in ankylosing spondylitis. Study-level findings and limits: It was reported that disease-linked clones were significantly enriched in matched ankylosing spondylitis synovial fluid.

TCRdb re-derived calls from the 5' RACE reads in MiXCR, one entry per CDR3 protein. Seen here are tens of thousands of distinct CDR3 sequences, approximately 5.9% observed once, and the top ten hold approximately 12%. The table lists this clonotype with many counts. What it binds is unknown. The sequence was collected from a male donor with ankylosing spondylitis or in good health (not recorded which). The specimen was blood, either unsorted or a sorted T cell fraction (not recorded which).

The DNA for the CDR3 is TGTGCCAGCACCGACTTCGGCTCCTACAATGAGCAGTTCTTC. It yields the protein CASTDFGSYNEQFF. This sequence joins TRBV6-2 or TRBV6-3 and TRBJ2-1; no firm D call. The V gene lost 7 bases and the J gene lost 0 bases, with 10 bases spanning the gap. The CDR3 loop spans 14 amino acids. Germline-derived CDR1 and CDR2 are MNHEY and SVGEGT.